A single sample gave rise to the 21 T cell receptor beta chains below, sequenced in a study of CD8 T cells in ankylosing spondylitis. TCRdb re-called the 5' RACE reads with MiXCR, one entry per CDR3 protein. Of over 150,000 distinct CDR3 sequences detected, around a sixth appear once; the ten largest clones hold approximately 4.3%. Sequenced sample: blood, either unsorted or a sorted T cell fraction (not recorded which). These receptors were taken from a male donor under 30 with ankylosing spondylitis or in good health (not recorded which).

Many counts were recorded for this clonotype. The chain uses TRBV7-9 and TRBJ2-2; the match to TRBD2 covers 7 bases. Germline V gives CDR1 SEHNR, CDR2 FQNEAQ (reference sequence). The V segment lost 8 bases and the J segment 0 bases; nucleotides outside the gene matches: 6. The CDR3 runs 15 residues. CDR3 nucleotide sequence: TGTGCCAGCGAAGGGCTAGCGGCGAACACCGGGGAGCTGTTTTTT. It translates to CASEGLAANTGELFF.

In this sample, this clonotype turned up many times. V gene TRBV12-3 or TRBV12-4 combines with J gene TRBJ2-1; possible D gene TRBD2, 6 bases. V lost 6 bases to trimming and J lost 3 bases, with 6 bases between them. The CDR3 extends over 12 amino acids. CDR3 protein: CASRTSYNEQFF. CDR3 DNA sequence: TGTGCCAGCAGGACTAGCTACAATGAGCAGTTCTTC.

The rearrangement links TRBV29-1 to TRBJ2-1; TRBD2 matches 9 bases. The ends lost 4 bases at V and 12 bases at J; junction bases unmatched: 4. Germline CDR1 and CDR2: SQVTM and ANQGSEA. The CDR3 spans 11 residues. In DNA, the CDR3 is TGCAGCGTTGCCCGGGGACTAGCGCAGTTCTTC. Its protein is CSVARGLAQFF.

About this clonotype: A much larger clonotype is one base distant, so this may be a read error. The V call is TRBV2, the J call TRBJ2-5; 10 bases agree with TRBD2. V lost 8 bases to trimming and J lost 4 bases; unmatched junction nucleotides: 4. There are 13 residues in the CDR3. The germline gives CDR1 SNHLY, CDR2 FYNNEI. The CDR3 is CASGAGGRETQYF. The CDR3 region has the DNA TGTGCCAGCGGAGCGGGAGGGAGAGAGACCCAGTACTTC. The full variable domain, completed using reference TRBV2 and TRBJ2-5, is EPEVTQTPSHQVTQMGQEVILRCVPISNHLYFYWYRQILGQKVEFLVSFYNNEISEKSEIFDDQFSVERPDGSNFTLKIRSTKLEDSAMYFCASGAGGRETQYFGPGTRLLVL.

This clonotype was detected ten times or more. The genes are TRBV5-1 and TRBJ2-3; possibly TRBD1 for D (6 bases). The CDR3 extends over 17 amino acids. CDR1 SGHRS and CDR2 YFSETQ come from the germline V gene. The V gene lost 0 bases and the J gene lost 4 bases, with 18 bases spanning the gap. The CDR3 sequence: CASSLEGTLRGSDTQYF. DNA for the CDR3: TGCGCCAGCAGCTTGGAAGGGACACTAAGGGGGTCAGATACGCAGTATTTT.

This clonotype was seen repeatedly, ten times or more. J is TRBJ2-1 and V is TRBV7-9, with D hard to call. Germline CDR1 reads SEHNR; CDR2 reads FQNEAQ (reference sequence). The CDR3 totals 12 residues. V shed 5 bases and J shed 8 bases, with 10 bases lying between them. In DNA, the CDR3 is TGTGCCAGCAGCCCCACTATGGATGAGCAGTTCTTC. Translating gives CASSPTMDEQFF.

This clonotype was recorded at least ten times. V and J are TRBV20-1 and TRBJ1-2; 7 bases are a match to TRBD1. This CDR3 has 14 residues. The ends lost 1 base at V and 8 bases at J; junction bases unmatched: 10. CDR1 and CDR2 (germline): DFQATT, SNEGSKA (reference sequence). This CDR3 reads CSARGTGDRMGYTF. The CDR3 region has the DNA TGCAGTGCTAGAGGGACAGGAGACCGTATGGGCTACACCTTC.

DNA for the CDR3: TGTGCCAGCAGCGATCGGGCAGCTGAAGCTTTCTTT. Its protein product is CASSDRAAEAFF. The chain uses TRBV4-2 and TRBJ1-1; D remains ambiguous. The germline CDR1 and CDR2 sequences are LGHNA and YNFKEQ. V gave up 5 bases and J gave up 6 bases, with 10 bases separating them. This CDR3 spans 12 amino acids.

This clonotype was observed at least ten times. The CDR3: CAISEGRCATNEKLFF. The CDR3 DNA is TGTGCCATCAGTGAAGGCCGGTGTGCAACTAATGAAAAACTGTTTTTT. The rearrangement joins TRBV10-3 to TRBJ1-4; D is uncertain. The V and J ends lost 3 bases and 0 bases respectively, with 11 bases between them. Germline-derived CDR1 and CDR2 are ENHRY and SYGVKD. The CDR3 runs to 16 residues.

This clonotype was observed at least ten times. This chain uses TRBV12-3 or TRBV12-4 with TRBJ2-2, with D perhaps TRBD1 or TRBD2 (5 bases each). V dropped 0 bases and J dropped 4 bases, with 9 bases sitting between them. The CDR3 length is 15 residues. DNA of the CDR3: TGTGCCAGCAGTTTAGCGGGACGGTTCACCGGGGAGCTGTTTTTT. Translated, it gives CASSLAGRFTGELFF.

In its sample, this clonotype was seen many times. The DNA of the CDR3 is TGTGCCAGCAGCCATGCCAGGGCACCCACTGGTGGCTACACCTTC. Translating gives CASSHARAPTGGYTF. This chain uses TRBV7-9 with TRBJ1-2; TRBD1 might be the D (5 bases). Germline CDR1 and CDR2: SEHNR and FQNEAQ (reference sequence). V was pared by 5 bases and J by 7 bases, with 20 bases between. This CDR3 is 15 amino acids long.

This clonotype was seen ten or more times. The J gene is TRBJ2-2, the V gene TRBV12-3 or TRBV12-4; 7 bases line up with TRBD1. The CDR3 has 13 amino acids. The V segment lost 8 bases and the J segment 1 base; nucleotides outside the gene matches: 1. The CDR3 protein is CASDRENTGELFF. The CDR3 DNA follows: TGTGCCAGCGACAGGGAGAACACCGGGGAGCTGTTTTTT.

This clonotype was recorded at least ten times. The chain combines TRBV11-2 with TRBJ2-7; 9 bases line up with TRBD1. The CDR3 extends over 16 amino acids. CDR1 and CDR2 from the germline V gene are SGHAT and FQNNGV. The J segment lost 3 bases and the V segment lost 4 bases, leaving 10 bases of the junction unmatched. The DNA of the CDR3 is TGTGCCAGCAGCTCTCCCCGGGACAGGGCCCTCTACGAGCAGTACTTC. This codes for CASSSPRDRALYEQYF. Supplemented by reference TRBV11-2 and TRBJ2-7, the full variable domain reads EAGVAQSPRYKIIEKRQSVAFWCNPISGHATLYWYQQILGQGPKLLIQFQNNGVVDDSQLPKDRFSAERLKGVDSTLKIQPAKLEDSAVYLCASSSPRDRALYEQYFGPGTRLTVT.

This clonotype was found many times. The CDR3 loop is CASSFGVREQYV. The CDR3 nucleotides are TGTGCCAGCAGCTTTGGGGTTCGCGAGCAGTACGTC. The chain employs TRBV11-2 and TRBJ2-7; D gene unclear. Trimming left V 3 bases short and J 6 bases short, with 9 bases between. The CDR3 sequence is 12 residues long. Germline CDR1 SGHAT, CDR2 FQNNGV.

In its sample, this clonotype was seen many times. The chain carries TRBV5-5 and TRBJ2-1; the match to TRBD2 covers 9 bases. This CDR3 spans 16 amino acids. Losses at the gene ends were 4 bases for V and 8 bases for J; bases not matched to a gene: 13. Germline CDR1 and CDR2: SGHKS and YYEKEE (reference sequence). The CDR3: CASSVPTSGGRDEQFF. In nucleotides, the CDR3 is TGTGCCAGCAGCGTACCGACTAGCGGAGGGAGGGATGAGCAGTTCTTC.

This clonotype was observed many times. The V call is TRBV5-1, the J call TRBJ2-7, with D perhaps being TRBD1 or TRBD2 (7 bases each). Between the trimmed V and J ends, which lost 3 bases and 0 bases, there was a span of 16 bases. The germline gives CDR1 SGHRS, CDR2 YFSETQ. CDR3 length: 16 residues. The CDR3 nucleotides read TGCGCCAGCAGCTCCCGGGGAGGGGACAGCTCCTACGAGCAGTACTTC. This sequence encodes CASSSRGGDSSYEQYF. The whole variable domain, remainder taken from reference TRBV5-1 and TRBJ2-7, is KAGVTQTPRYLIKTRGQQVTLSCSPISGHRSVSWYQQTPGQGLQFLFEYFSETQRNKGNFPGRFSGRQFSNSRSEMNVSTLELGDSALYLCASSSRGGDSSYEQYFGPGTRLTVT.

This clonotype appeared many times. The chain recombines TRBV3-1 with TRBJ2-5; tentatively, D is TRBD1 (6 bases). Trimming stripped 2 bases from V and 3 bases from J, with 16 bases between. The CDR3 is made up of 16 amino acids. Germline V gene lookup returns CDR1 LGHDT and CDR2 YNNKEL (reference sequence). In DNA form, the CDR3 reads TGTGCCAGCAGCCAATGGTCTCTGGACAGAGAAGAGACCCAGTACTTC. This codes for CASSQWSLDREETQYF.

This clonotype was counted ten times or more. The chain has TRBV9 and TRBJ2-6; D is possibly TRBD2 (5 bases). The germline V gene has CDR1 SGDLS and CDR2 YYNGEE. The CDR3 extends over 14 amino acids. Trimming stripped 5 bases from V and 3 bases from J, with 9 bases between. The CDR3 reads CASSSGGGANVLTF. The CDR3 bases are TGTGCCAGCAGTTCAGGAGGTGGGGCCAACGTCCTGACTTTC. Variable domain in full (rest from reference TRBV9 and TRBJ2-6): DSGVTQTPKHLITATGQRVTLRCSPRSGDLSVYWYQQSLDQGLQFLIQYYNGEERAKGNILERFSAQQFPDLHSELNLSSLELGDSALYFCASSSGGGANVLTFGAGSRLTVL.

In its sample, this clonotype was seen many times. The chain recombines TRBV20-1 with TRBJ1-4, with 10 bases matching TRBD1. This CDR3 spans 13 amino acids. The germline CDR1 and CDR2 sequences are DFQATT and SNEGSKA (reference sequence). V lost 7 bases, J lost 7 bases, and 6 bases stayed unmatched. As DNA, the CDR3 is TGCAGTGTACCGGGACAGGGGTCTGAAAAACTGTTTTTT. It codes for CSVPGQGSEKLFF.

At least ten counts were recorded for this clonotype. The J gene is TRBJ2-7, the V gene TRBV7-2; no clear D. The germline gives CDR1 SGHTA, CDR2 FQGNSA. The V end lost 4 bases, the J end lost 3 bases, and 10 bases lay between the germline ends. The CDR3 length is 13 residues. The CDR3 DNA follows: TGTGCCAGCAGCTCAGAGCTCTACTACGAGCAGTACTTC. Protein product: CASSSELYYEQYF.

In this sample, this clonotype turned up many times. CDR3 sequence reads: CASSGQGIQETQYF. The CDR3 DNA reads TGTGCCAGCAGTGGACAGGGTATTCAAGAGACCCAGTACTTC. This chain joins TRBV25-1 and TRBJ2-5; 7 positions agree with TRBD1. CDR3 length: 14 residues. Germline CDR1 MGHDK, CDR2 SYGVNS. Trimming removed 4 bases from V and 2 bases from J; junction bases left unmatched: 4.